Listed here are 14 T cell receptor beta chains from one sample, sequenced in a study of T cell responses to AZD1222 COVID-19 vaccine. Generated by immunoSEQ multiplex PCR, the TCRdb table keeps only in-frame clones and is missing some. Of some 130,000 clones detected, approximately 92% appear once; the ten largest clones hold approximately 7%. The sample consisted of peripheral blood, taken 28 days after the second AZD1222 dose. The source of these receptors is an adult who received the AZD1222 COVID-19 vaccine.

V and J are TRBV7-8 and TRBJ1-1; D is ambiguous. The length of the CDR3 is 13 residues. CDR1 is SGHVS and CDR2 is FQNEAQ in the germline V gene. V lost 4 bases and J lost 4, with 10 bases in between. The CDR3 DNA reads TGTGCCAGCAGCTCAGACGGTGTCACTGAAGCTTTCTTT. It translates to CASSSDGVTEAFF.

The gene calls are TRBV6-5 and TRBJ1-1; perhaps TRBD1 as D (5 bases). CDR1 is MNHEY, CDR2 SVGAGI, per germline. V lost 8 bases and J 1 base, leaving 8 bases between the germline ends. The CDR3 loop spans 12 amino acids. CDR3 loop: CASGTGNTEAFF. CDR3 coding DNA: TGTGCCAGCGGAACAGGGAACACTGAAGCTTTCTTT.

The chain links TRBV9 to TRBJ1-3; D uncertain. This CDR3 contains 16 residues. V lost 0 bases to trimming and J lost 1 base, with 11 bases between them. CDR1 and CDR2 (germline): SGDLS, YYNGEE. CDR3 sequence reads: CASSVDVAGSGNTIYF. DNA of the CDR3: TGTGCCAGCAGCGTAGATGTGGCGGGGTCTGGAAACACCATATATTTT.

This clone was recorded only once. The chain joins TRBV4-2 to TRBJ2-5, with 8 bases lining up with TRBD1. The trim removed 2 bases at V and 4 bases at J, leaving 9 bases unmatched. CDR1 LGHNA and CDR2 YNFKEQ come from the germline V gene. The CDR3 contains 16 residues. This CDR3 reads CASSQHGQGAGETQYF. Written as DNA, the CDR3 is TGTGCCAGCAGCCAACATGGGCAGGGGGCGGGAGAGACCCAGTACTTC.

The chain employs TRBV5-1 and TRBJ2-7, with D perhaps TRBD2 (6 bases). With 3 bases removed from V and 0 bases from J, the gap between germline ends came to 16 bases. This CDR3 has 16 amino acids. Germline CDR1 SGHRS, CDR2 YFSETQ. CDR3 bases: TGCGCCAGCAGCTCATCCCCGGCCGGGAGCTCCTACGAGCAGTACTTC. This sequence encodes CASSSSPAGSSYEQYF.

The gene calls are TRBV10-3 and TRBJ1-5; tentative D call: TRBD1 (5 bases). CDR1 and CDR2 from the germline V gene are ENHRY and SYGVKD. This CDR3 has 18 residues. The V and J ends lost 2 bases and 7 bases respectively, with 24 bases between them. This CDR3 reads CAISERGVRRVGQQPQHF. CDR3 coding DNA: TGTGCCATCAGTGAGCGGGGTGTGCGCAGGGTTGGTCAGCAGCCCCAGCATTTT.

V usage is TRBV19 and J usage is TRBJ1-4, with D possibly matching TRBD1 (6 bases). Germline CDR1 and CDR2: LNHDA and SQIVND (reference sequence). V was clipped by 6 bases and J by 8 bases, with 19 bases between them. This CDR3 is built from 15 residues. The chain's CDR3 is CASSLRQAQREKLFF. CDR3 sequence (DNA): TGTGCCAGTAGCCTCAGACAGGCCCAACGCGAAAAACTGTTTTTT.

V usage is TRBV7-2 and J usage is TRBJ1-5; 7 bases fit TRBD1. V was pared by 3 bases and J by 7 bases, with 6 bases of the junction left unmatched. This CDR3 is built from 14 residues. The germline V gene has CDR1 SGHTA and CDR2 FQGNSA. In nucleotides, the CDR3 is TGTGCCAGCAGCTTTAACAGGGGAGGGCAGCCCCAGCATTTT. Its protein product is CASSFNRGGQPQHF.

This rearrangement joins TRBV29-1 to TRBJ2-2; 7 nucleotides line up with TRBD1. V lost 4 bases to trimming and J lost 0 bases; unmatched junction nucleotides: 5. Germline values: CDR1 SQVTM, CDR2 ANQGSEA. The length of the CDR3 is 15 residues. Here the CDR3 DNA reads TGCAGCGTTGTGGAACAGGGGTCGAACACCGGGGAGCTGTTTTTT. This sequence encodes CSVVEQGSNTGELFF.

This chain connects TRBV6-5 to TRBJ1-1; the D is unclear. CDR3 length equals 13 residues. Trimming cost V 2 bases and J 4 bases, with 8 bases left between them. Germline V gene lookup returns CDR1 MNHEY and CDR2 SVGAGI. The CDR3 DNA follows: TGTGCCAGCAGTTACACCGTTGGCACTGAAGCTTTCTTT. Amino acid sequence: CASSYTVGTEAFF.

This chain connects TRBV30 to TRBJ1-6; D may be TRBD1 (5 bases). The V gene's germline CDR1 is GTSNPN and CDR2 SVGIG (reference sequence). The ends were cut back, 2 bases at V and 3 bases at J, with 17 bases in the middle. CDR3 length: 17 amino acids. This CDR3 reads CAWSQFAGADYNSPLHF. CDR3 nucleotide sequence: TGTGCCTGGAGTCAGTTCGCCGGGGCAGACTATAATTCACCCCTCCACTTT.

This chain connects TRBV27 to TRBJ2-2; possible D gene TRBD2, 6 bases. Per the germline V gene, CDR1 is MNHEY and CDR2 is SMNVEV (reference sequence). V was cut by 5 bases and J by 6 bases, with 10 bases left in between. This CDR3 has 13 residues. Here the CDR3 reads CASSELAPGELFF. The CDR3 coding sequence is TGTGCCAGCAGTGAACTAGCCCCCGGGGAGCTGTTTTTT.

CDR3 in amino acids: CASSSSREGYGYTF. In DNA form, the CDR3 reads TGTGCCAGCAGCTCTAGTAGGGAGGGCTATGGCTACACCTTC. The chain has TRBV28 and TRBJ1-2, with D unresolved. The germline CDR1 and CDR2 sequences are MDHEN and SYDVKM. This CDR3 region has 14 residues. Between the trimmed V and J ends, which lost 6 bases and 4 bases, there was a span of 15 bases.

This chain links TRBV7-2 with TRBJ1-1, with TRBD1 identical over 10 bases. The germline V gene has CDR1 SGHTA and CDR2 FQGNSA. The ends lost 5 bases at V and 4 bases at J; junction bases unmatched: 7. The length of the CDR3 is 15 residues. The CDR3 loop reads CASSLTGGASTEAFF. The CDR3 coding sequence is TGTGCCAGCAGCCTGACAGGGGGCGCCTCCACTGAAGCTTTCTTT.